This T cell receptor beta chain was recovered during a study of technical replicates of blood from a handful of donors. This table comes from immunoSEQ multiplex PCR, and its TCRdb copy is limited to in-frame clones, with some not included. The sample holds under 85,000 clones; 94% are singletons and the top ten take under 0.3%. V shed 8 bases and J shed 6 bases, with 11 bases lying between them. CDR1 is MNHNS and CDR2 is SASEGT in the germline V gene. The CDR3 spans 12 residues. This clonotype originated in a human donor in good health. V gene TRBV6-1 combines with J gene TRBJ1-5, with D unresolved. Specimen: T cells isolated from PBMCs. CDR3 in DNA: TGTGCCAGCTCGCGGGGTTCTCAGCCCCAGCATTTT. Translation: CASSRGSQPQHF.